This T cell receptor beta chain was retrieved from a study of cytomegalovirus exposure and HLA in healthy donors. Trimming stripped 6 bases from V and 7 bases from J, with 7 bases between. CDR1 is LGHNT, CDR2 FRNRAP, per germline. The CDR3 loop spans 10 amino acids. Comments on this clone: Its antigen is still unknown.

Study results and caveats: Cytomegalovirus-associated TCR beta chains were listed, numbering roughly 150. Despite most TCR sequences being rare, some public TCRs occurred in many donors. In vitro experiments confirmed that three CMV-associated chains were specific for CMV antigens.

Sequenced by immunoSEQ multiplex PCR; TCRdb stores in-frame clones only, minus some. Among about 63,000 clones listed, 89% were seen once. This receptor was taken from a woman younger than 30 in good health and CMV-seronegative. The V and J genes are TRBV12-5 and TRBJ2-7; D not certain. Input material: PBMCs. Written as DNA, the CDR3 is TGTGCTAGTGGAGCCGGGGAGCAGTACTTC. It translates to CASGAGEQYF.